The clone carrying this T cell receptor beta chain was observed many times. Its specificity is not known. The V gene end was trimmed by 3 bases and the J gene end by 8 bases; junction bases not matched to a gene: 14. Germline CDR1 is SGDLS and CDR2 is YYNGEE. The CDR3 runs to 16 residues. This record belongs to a study of CD8 T cells in ankylosing spondylitis. Broader study findings: In peripheral blood, disease-linked CD8+ clones occurred at relatively low frequencies.

Scientists made TCR beta libraries using quantitative 5'-RACE with molecular barcodes. A single record per CDR3 protein comes from TCRdb applying MiXCR to the 5' RACE reads. The sample records 40,000 to 50,000 distinct CDR3 sequences, 2.7% being singletons. Input material: blood, either unsorted or a sorted T cell fraction (not recorded which). The TCR comes from a male donor with ankylosing spondylitis or in good health (not recorded which). The chain uses TRBV9 and TRBJ1-2; 9 nucleotides line up with TRBD1. The CDR3 DNA sequence: TGTGCCAGCAGCGCCGGAACCGGGACAGGGCTGGAAGGCTACACCTTC. It is translated as CASSAGTGTGLEGYTF.